These T cell receptor beta chains were read from a single sample in a study of blood T cell repertoires in COVID-19. Here immunoSEQ multiplex PCR was the method, and the copy in TCRdb shows in-frame clones only, minus some. The sample consists of around 310,000 clones, nearly 90% of them appearing once. The sequenced sample consisted of peripheral blood. These receptors all come from a woman aged 40 to 50 with COVID-19, enrolled during active disease. Each CDR3 is given with its conserved first and last residue. Fields, in order: D gene, clone size, J gene, V gene, CDR3 DNA, CDR3 protein. D genes are given only for firm matches. Part of the rows lack a size; the others show once, few, many or a class for expanded clones.

D gene: .; clone size: .; J gene: TRBJ2-3; V gene: TRBV20-1; CDR3 DNA: TGCAGTGCTAGCCCCAGTGCGCAGTATTTT; CDR3 protein: CSASPSAQYF
D gene: .; clone size: .; J gene: TRBJ1-1; V gene: TRBV27; CDR3 DNA: TGTGCCAGCAGTTTTATTCCCGTGAGGAACACTGAAGCTTTCTTT; CDR3 protein: CASSFIPVRNTEAFF
D gene: TRBD2; clone size: .; J gene: TRBJ2-7; V gene: TRBV6-2/TRBV6-3; CDR3 DNA: TGTGCCAGCAGCCCCCCGCCTGGCGGGAGTTTCTCCTACGAGCAGTACTTC; CDR3 protein: CASSPPPGGSFSYEQYF
D gene: .; clone size: few; J gene: TRBJ1-6; V gene: TRBV5-1; CDR3 DNA: TGCGCCAGCAGCTTGAGGTCCTCTAGCTCCTATAATTCACCCCTCCACTTT; CDR3 protein: CASSLRSSSSYNSPLHF
D gene: .; clone size: .; J gene: TRBJ1-2; V gene: TRBV5-6; CDR3 DNA: TGTGCCAGCAGTTTTCCAGGAATAAATGGCTACACCTTC; CDR3 protein: CASSFPGINGYTF
D gene: .; clone size: .; J gene: TRBJ2-3; V gene: TRBV6-6; CDR3 DNA: TGTGCCACCTCCCTAGCCGCAGATACGCAGTATTTT; CDR3 protein: CATSLAADTQYF
D gene: .; clone size: .; J gene: TRBJ2-4; V gene: TRBV6-2/TRBV6-3; CDR3 DNA: TGTGCCAGCAGTTACTCGAGGCAGCAACTAGCCAAAAACATTCAGTACTTC; CDR3 protein: CASSYSRQQLAKNIQYF
D gene: .; clone size: .; J gene: TRBJ1-2; V gene: TRBV3-1/TRBV3-2; CDR3 DNA: TGTGCCGGCAGCCAATGGGTAGGAGTGGGTGGCTACACCTTC; CDR3 protein: CAGSQWVGVGGYTF
D gene: TRBD1; clone size: few; J gene: TRBJ2-5; V gene: TRBV28; CDR3 DNA: TGTGCCAGCAGTTTAAGCGGACAGGGTAAAGAGACCCAGTACTTC; CDR3 protein: CASSLSGQGKETQYF
D gene: .; clone size: .; J gene: TRBJ1-1; V gene: TRBV29-1; CDR3 DNA: TGCAGCGTTGAAGGGACAGCGAACACTGAAGCTTTCTTT; CDR3 protein: CSVEGTANTEAFF
D gene: TRBD1; clone size: .; J gene: TRBJ1-2; V gene: TRBV28; CDR3 DNA: TGTGCCAGCATCCCCCCGGACAGGGCCGGTTATGGCTACACCTTC; CDR3 protein: CASIPPDRAGYGYTF
D gene: TRBD1; clone size: .; J gene: TRBJ1-6; V gene: TRBV3-1/TRBV3-2; CDR3 DNA: TGTGCCAGCAGCCAGGGAACAGGGGCTTTCTCCTATAATTCACCCCTCCACTTT; CDR3 protein: CASSQGTGAFSYNSPLHF
D gene: .; clone size: .; J gene: TRBJ2-3; V gene: TRBV5-1; CDR3 DNA: TGCGCCAGCAAAGATCTTTCAGGATCCGATACGCAGTATTTT; CDR3 protein: CASKDLSGSDTQYF
D gene: .; clone size: .; J gene: TRBJ1-5; V gene: TRBV7-2; CDR3 DNA: TGTGCCAGCAGCTTATCAGGGTACAATCAGCCCCAGCATTTT; CDR3 protein: CASSLSGYNQPQHF
D gene: TRBD1; clone size: .; J gene: TRBJ2-1; V gene: TRBV27; CDR3 DNA: TGTGCCAGCAGCATGCCGGGACAGGGGGCGAATGAGCAGTTCTTC; CDR3 protein: CASSMPGQGANEQFF
D gene: .; clone size: .; J gene: TRBJ2-4; V gene: TRBV19; CDR3 DNA: TGTGCCAGTAGTATCCTCCCCAGACAGGGAGGCATTCAGTACTTC; CDR3 protein: CASSILPRQGGIQYF
D gene: TRBD1; clone size: .; J gene: TRBJ1-1; V gene: TRBV18; CDR3 DNA: TGTGCCAGCTCACCACGCAGGGGGCTTGGGGTGAACACTGAAGCTTTCTTT; CDR3 protein: CASSPRRGLGVNTEAFF